Shown below are 17 T cell receptor beta chains from a single sample sequenced in a study of patients and donors after allogeneic stem cell transplantation. TCRdb analysed the RT-PCR reads with MiXCR anew, one entry per CDR3 protein. The data contain under 200,000 distinct CDR3 sequences, roughly 30% of them singletons. The material sequenced was blood, either unsorted or a sorted T cell fraction (not recorded which). The receptors originated from a human donor who was either an allogeneic HSCT recipient or a stem cell or donor lymphocyte infusion donor (not recorded which). It is not recorded whose cells these are; they may come from a transplant donor.

The chain employs TRBV5-1 and TRBJ1-1; no definite D call. The CDR3 runs 16 residues. V was clipped by 4 bases and J by 0 bases, with 16 bases between them. Germline V lookup: CDR1 SGHRS, CDR2 YFSETQ. As DNA, the CDR3 is TGCGCCAGCAGCGGCCCTGGACGTTCCCTGAACACTGAAGCTTTCTTT. It translates to CASSGPGRSLNTEAFF.

This clonotype appeared many times. The rearrangement joins TRBV4-2 to TRBJ1-1; D perhaps matches TRBD1 (6 bases). In germline, CDR1 is LGHNA, CDR2 YNFKEQ. This CDR3 spans 15 amino acids. Between the trimmed V and J ends, which lost 0 bases and 1 base, there was a span of 9 bases. In DNA form, the CDR3 reads TGTGCCAGCAGCCAAGAACAGGGCCGGAACACTGAAGCTTTCTTT. Translation gives CASSQEQGRNTEAFF.

J is TRBJ2-1 and V is TRBV13; the match to TRBD2 covers 7 bases. The germline V gene encodes CDR1 PRHDT and CDR2 FYEKMQ (reference sequence). This CDR3 is 16 amino acids long. The V gene end was trimmed by 1 base and the J gene end by 6 bases; junction bases not matched to a gene: 9. CDR3 sequence (DNA): TGTGCCAGCAGCTTAGCGGCTAGCGGAACCGGCAATGAGCAGTTCTTC. Protein product: CASSLAASGTGNEQFF.

This clonotype was picked up a small number of times. This rearrangement joins TRBV29-1 to TRBJ2-4, with D uncertain. Per germline, CDR1 SQVTM and CDR2 ANQGSEA. Trimming removed 0 bases at V and 9 bases at J, with 6 bases between. This CDR3 has 11 amino acids. The CDR3 DNA is TGCAGCGTTGAAGATCTTAGCATTCAGTACTTC. It translates to CSVEDLSIQYF.

The chain carries TRBV7-9 and TRBJ2-7; 7 bases agree with TRBD2. This CDR3 has 20 residues. CDR1 is SEHNR, CDR2 FQNEAQ, per germline (reference sequence). After removal of 5 bases from V and 4 bases from J, the junction contained 26 bases not matched to a gene. The DNA for the CDR3 is TGTGCCAGCAGCCCGCGGCCGGGACTTAAGACGGCTAGCGGTAATTACGAGCAGTACTTC. Protein: CASSPRPGLKTASGNYEQYF.

V usage is TRBV4-2 and J usage is TRBJ1-2; tentatively, D is TRBD1 (6 bases). Looked up from germline, CDR1 is LGHNA and CDR2 is YNFKEQ. This CDR3 is built from 14 residues. Trimming stripped 2 bases from V and 6 bases from J, with 13 bases between. The CDR3 sequence: CASSQRTVEDGYTF. The CDR3 coding sequence is TGTGCCAGCAGCCAAAGGACAGTAGAGGATGGCTACACCTTC.

The J gene is TRBJ1-5, the V gene TRBV6-5, with no clear D. This CDR3 is built from 13 residues. Germline V gene sequence: CDR1 MNHEY, CDR2 SVGAGI. V was shortened by 2 bases and J by 2 bases, with 4 bases between the two germline ends. CDR3 loop: CASSYNRNQPQHF. The CDR3 nucleotides are TGTGCCAGCAGTTACAATCGCAATCAGCCCCAGCATTTT.

The rearrangement links TRBV3-1 to TRBJ2-4, with D unclear. Per the germline V gene, CDR1 is LGHDT and CDR2 is YNNKEL (reference sequence). This CDR3 spans 13 amino acids. V gave up 0 bases and J gave up 11 bases, with 11 bases separating them. The CDR3: CASSQEVSLVQYF. The CDR3 bases are TGTGCCAGCAGCCAAGAGGTCAGTTTGGTTCAGTACTTC.

The V call is TRBV3-1, the J call TRBJ2-3; TRBD1 matches at 7 bases. The CDR3 sequence is 12 residues long. The V segment lost 0 bases and the J segment 9 bases; nucleotides outside the gene matches: 0. Looked up from germline, CDR1 is LGHDT and CDR2 is YNNKEL (reference sequence). The CDR3 nucleotides read TGTGCCAGCAGCCAAGAGGACAGGACGCAGTATTTT. It specifies CASSQEDRTQYF.

This clonotype came up once. The chain carries TRBV7-8 and TRBJ2-7; D is unresolved. The CDR3 sequence is 13 residues long. Trimming pared 4 bases from V and 3 bases from J, leaving 10 bases between. Germline V gene data show CDR1 as SGHVS and CDR2 as FQNEAQ. The DNA of the CDR3 is TGTGCCAGCAGCTGGAACAGACACTACGAGCAGTACTTC. This sequence encodes CASSWNRHYEQYF. Based on the CDR3 plus reference TRBV7-8 and TRBJ2-7, the full variable domain is GAGVSQSPRYKVAKRGQDVALRCDPISGHVSLFWYQQALGQGPEFLTYFQNEAQLDKSGLPSDRFFAERPEGSVSTLKIQRTQQEDSAVYLCASSWNRHYEQYFGPGTRLTVT.

The V call is TRBV7-6, the J call TRBJ2-7; D unresolved. This CDR3 has 14 residues. Germline loops: CDR1 SGHVS, CDR2 FNYEAQ. Trimming removed 6 bases at V and 3 bases at J, with 15 bases between. The CDR3 nucleotides read TGTGCCAGCAGTCCCCACCTCTACCTCTACGAGCAGTACTTC. Protein product: CASSPHLYLYEQYF. Full variable domain (rest looked up from reference TRBV7-6 and TRBJ2-7): GAGVSQSPRYKVTKRGQDVALRCDPISGHVSLYWYRQALGQGPEFLTYFNYEAQQDKSGLPNDRFSAERPEGSISTLTIQRTEQRDSAMYRCASSPHLYLYEQYFGPGTRLTVT.

The chain uses TRBV12-3 or TRBV12-4 and TRBJ2-1; D is unclear. Trimming shortened V by 7 bases and J by 3 bases, and 7 bases separated the two germline ends. The CDR3 runs 12 residues. In DNA form, the CDR3 reads TGTGCCAGCACCACTAACTACAATGAGCAGTTCTTC. Translating gives CASTTNYNEQFF.

The rearrangement links TRBV7-2 to TRBJ2-4, with 9 positions matching TRBD2. The ends lost 4 bases at V and 0 bases at J; junction bases unmatched: 10. The CDR3 is 18 residues long. Germline V lookup: CDR1 SGHTA, CDR2 FQGNSA. The CDR3 nucleotides read TGTGCCAGCAGCTACATCCCGACTAGCGGTCTAGCCAAAAACATTCAGTACTTC. This encodes CASSYIPTSGLAKNIQYF. Combining the CDR3 with reference TRBV7-2 and TRBJ2-4 gives the whole variable domain GAGVSQSPSNKVTEKGKDVELRCDPISGHTALYWYRQSLGQGLEFLIYFQGNSAPDKSGLPSDRFSAERTGGSVSTLTIQRTQQEDSAVYLCASSYIPTSGLAKNIQYFGAGTRLSVL.

This rearrangement joins TRBV11-2 to TRBJ2-2; D tentatively reads TRBD1 or TRBD2 (5 bases each). Trimming took 2 bases from V and 7 from J, leaving 17 bases between them. This CDR3 has 16 residues. Germline V gives CDR1 SGHAT, CDR2 FQNNGV. The CDR3 DNA follows: TGTGCCAGCAGCTTATCGGTCGTTGGGGGAAGCGGGGAGCTGTTTTTT. This translates into CASSLSVVGGSGELFF.

This rearrangement joins TRBV5-1 to TRBJ2-1; 12 nucleotides agree with TRBD2. This CDR3 region has 20 residues. V shed 2 bases, J shed 0 bases, and the junction held 12 bases outside the gene matches. Per germline, CDR1 SGHRS and CDR2 YFSETQ. For the CDR3, the DNA is TGCGCCAGCAGCTTCCCAAAGACTAGCGGGAGATTCAGCTCCTACAATGAGCAGTTCTTC. Protein: CASSFPKTSGRFSSYNEQFF.

The chain recombines TRBV19 with TRBJ1-5; no reliable D call. This CDR3 region has 15 residues. V was pared by 5 bases and J by 1 base, with 12 bases between. Per the germline V gene, CDR1 is LNHDA and CDR2 is SQIVND (reference sequence). CDR3 nucleotides: TGTGCCAGTAGTTCACTGTTTAGAAGCAATCAGCCCCAGCATTTT. Its protein product is CASSSLFRSNQPQHF. Complete variable domain (other parts from reference TRBV19 and TRBJ1-5): DGGITQSPKYLFRKEGQNVTLSCEQNLNHDAMYWYRQDPGQGLRLIYYSQIVNDFQKGDIAEGYSVSREKKESFPLTVTSAQKNPTAFYLCASSSLFRSNQPQHFGDGTRLSIL.

This clonotype was recorded a few times. The V call is TRBV5-1, the J call TRBJ2-3; 8 nucleotides agree with TRBD2. Unmatched junction bases numbered 5, after V lost 0 bases and J lost 2 bases. This CDR3 has 16 amino acids. The germline CDR1 and CDR2 sequences are SGHRS and YFSETQ. CDR3 nucleotide sequence: TGCGCCAGCAGCTTGGAGCGGGGGCCCGACACAGATACGCAGTATTTT. It yields the protein CASSLERGPDTDTQYF. The whole variable domain, filled in from reference TRBV5-1 and TRBJ2-3, reads KAGVTQTPRYLIKTRGQQVTLSCSPISGHRSVSWYQQTPGQGLQFLFEYFSETQRNKGNFPGRFSGRQFSNSRSEMNVSTLELGDSALYLCASSLERGPDTDTQYFGPGTRLTVL.